This is a list of T cell receptor beta chains from one sample in a study of PD-L1 blockade in urothelial cancer. Assay used: immunoSEQ multiplex PCR; TCRdb lists only in-frame clones, some missing. The data show 43,000 or so clones, 75% to 85% seen once. Specimen: PBMCs, collected around atezolizumab (anti-PD-L1) treatment. The receptors originated from a man aged 55-75 years with urothelial cancer. CDR3s include the opening cysteine and the closing phenylalanine or tryptophan. D genes are given only for firm matches. Where a row states a size, it is once, few, many or the class of an expanded clone; other rows omit it.

v_call: TRBV2
clone_size: .
d_call: .
j_call: TRBJ1-1
cdr3_aa: CASSLRRQAYLTEAFF
cdr3_nt: TGTGCCAGCAGTTTACGCAGACAGGCTTATTTGACTGAAGCTTTCTTT

v_call: TRBV12-2
clone_size: .
d_call: .
j_call: TRBJ2-3
cdr3_aa: CASRPKREGWNTQYF
cdr3_nt: TGTGCAAGTCGCCCCAAGCGGGAGGGCTGGAATACGCAGTATTTT

v_call: TRBV19
clone_size: .
d_call: TRBD1
j_call: TRBJ1-3
cdr3_aa: CASSTPGQGFLSGNTIYF
cdr3_nt: TGTGCCAGTAGTACCCCGGGACAGGGGTTTCTATCTGGAAACACCATATATTTT

v_call: TRBV11-2
clone_size: few
d_call: .
j_call: TRBJ2-7
cdr3_aa: CASSLGGGYEQYF
cdr3_nt: TGTGCCAGCAGCCTCGGGGGTGGCTACGAGCAGTACTTC

v_call: TRBV5-4
clone_size: .
d_call: .
j_call: TRBJ1-1
cdr3_aa: CASRDTGDNTEAFF
cdr3_nt: TGTGCCAGCAGAGATACAGGAGACAACACTGAAGCTTTCTTT

v_call: TRBV14
clone_size: .
d_call: .
j_call: TRBJ2-7
cdr3_aa: CASSPQEGTVSSYEQYF
cdr3_nt: TGTGCCAGCAGCCCCCAGGAGGGGACTGTAAGCTCCTACGAGCAGTACTTC

v_call: TRBV25-1
clone_size: once
d_call: .
j_call: TRBJ1-2
cdr3_aa: CASGPGHRNYGYTF
cdr3_nt: TGTGCCAGCGGCCCGGGACATCGGAACTATGGCTACACCTTC

v_call: TRBV19
clone_size: .
d_call: .
j_call: TRBJ1-5
cdr3_aa: CASSSPTGHQPQHF
cdr3_nt: TGTGCCAGTAGTTCCCCCACAGGGCATCAGCCCCAGCATTTT

v_call: TRBV5-1
clone_size: few
d_call: TRBD1
j_call: TRBJ1-2
cdr3_aa: CASSLAGQGIGYTF
cdr3_nt: TGCGCCAGCAGCTTGGCTGGACAGGGAATCGGCTACACCTTC

v_call: TRBV10-3
clone_size: .
d_call: .
j_call: TRBJ1-1
cdr3_aa: CAISESSFGAFF
cdr3_nt: TGTGCCATCAGTGAGTCGAGTTTCGGAGCTTTCTTT

v_call: TRBV28
clone_size: .
d_call: .
j_call: TRBJ2-5
cdr3_aa: CASSPRVSYQETQYF
cdr3_nt: TGTGCCAGCAGCCCGAGGGTCTCGTACCAAGAGACCCAGTACTTC

v_call: TRBV28
clone_size: once
d_call: .
j_call: TRBJ1-2
cdr3_aa: CASSFQGPYGYTF
cdr3_nt: TGTGCCAGCAGTTTCCAGGGCCCCTATGGCTACACCTTC

v_call: TRBV18
clone_size: few
d_call: .
j_call: TRBJ1-4
cdr3_aa: CASSLSKANEKLFF
cdr3_nt: TGTGCCAGCTCACTTTCTAAAGCTAATGAAAAACTGTTTTTT

v_call: TRBV5-1
clone_size: .
d_call: TRBD2
j_call: TRBJ2-3
cdr3_aa: CASSPGTSADTQYF
cdr3_nt: TGCGCCAGCAGCCCAGGGACTAGTGCAGATACGCAGTATTTT

v_call: TRBV28
clone_size: .
d_call: TRBD1
j_call: TRBJ1-1
cdr3_aa: CASSWTGRNTEAFF
cdr3_nt: TGTGCCAGCAGTTGGACAGGAAGGAACACTGAAGCTTTCTTT

v_call: TRBV18
clone_size: .
d_call: TRBD1
j_call: TRBJ2-7
cdr3_aa: CASQETGGALYEQYF
cdr3_nt: TGTGCCAGCCAAGAGACAGGGGGAGCCCTCTACGAGCAGTACTTC

v_call: TRBV5-1
clone_size: .
d_call: TRBD1
j_call: TRBJ1-4
cdr3_aa: CASSLQGTVVEKLFF
cdr3_nt: TGCGCCAGCAGCTTGCAAGGGACAGTAGTTGAAAAACTGTTTTTT

v_call: TRBV30
clone_size: .
d_call: .
j_call: TRBJ2-3
cdr3_aa: CAWRRDSNTDTQYF
cdr3_nt: TGTGCCTGGAGACGGGACTCAAACACAGATACGCAGTATTTT

v_call: TRBV7-7
clone_size: few
d_call: .
j_call: TRBJ2-2
cdr3_aa: CASSPDTYTGELFF
cdr3_nt: TGTGCTAGCAGCCCCGACACTTACACCGGGGAGCTGTTTTTT

v_call: TRBV7-8
clone_size: .
d_call: TRBD1
j_call: TRBJ1-2
cdr3_aa: CASTPTGQELHYGYTF
cdr3_nt: TGTGCCAGCACCCCGACCGGACAGGAGTTGCACTATGGCTACACCTTC

v_call: TRBV4-3
clone_size: once
d_call: .
j_call: TRBJ2-2
cdr3_aa: CASSQDRKRTGELFF
cdr3_nt: TGCGCCAGCAGCCAAGACCGCAAGCGCACCGGGGAGCTGTTTTTT

v_call: TRBV7-7
clone_size: .
d_call: .
j_call: TRBJ2-7
cdr3_aa: CASSPSGSGEQYF
cdr3_nt: TGTGCTAGCAGCCCAAGTGGAAGCGGCGAGCAGTACTTC

v_call: TRBV4-3
clone_size: once
d_call: .
j_call: TRBJ2-3
cdr3_aa: CASSQDRGQHTQYF
cdr3_nt: TGCGCCAGCAGCCAAGATCGCGGACAGCATACGCAGTATTTT

v_call: TRBV21-1
clone_size: .
d_call: .
j_call: TRBJ1-4
cdr3_aa: CASSKATDRATNEKLFF
cdr3_nt: TGTGCCAGCAGCAAAGCGACGGACAGGGCAACTAATGAAAAACTGTTTTTT

v_call: TRBV5-8
clone_size: .
d_call: .
j_call: TRBJ2-7
cdr3_aa: CASSLPPGEQYF
cdr3_nt: TGTGCCAGCAGCTTGCCTCCCGGCGAGCAGTACTTC

v_call: TRBV7-2
clone_size: .
d_call: .
j_call: TRBJ2-7
cdr3_aa: CASSRTGGTYEQYF
cdr3_nt: TGTGCCAGCAGCCGGACAGGCGGGACCTACGAGCAGTACTTC

v_call: TRBV5-4
clone_size: .
d_call: .
j_call: TRBJ2-5
cdr3_aa: CASSFGAPGVETQYF
cdr3_nt: TGTGCCAGCAGCTTCGGGGCGCCGGGGGTCGAGACCCAGTACTTC

v_call: TRBV6-5
clone_size: few
d_call: TRBD2
j_call: TRBJ2-7
cdr3_aa: CASSSEGTSFREQYF
cdr3_nt: TGTGCCAGCAGTTCTGAAGGGACTAGCTTTCGCGAGCAGTACTTC

v_call: TRBV5-6
clone_size: once
d_call: TRBD1
j_call: TRBJ1-2
cdr3_aa: CATKGQGAVIYGYTF
cdr3_nt: TGTGCCACCAAGGGGCAGGGGGCAGTTATCTATGGCTACACCTTC

v_call: TRBV11-2
clone_size: .
d_call: .
j_call: TRBJ2-3
cdr3_aa: CACKWGGSTDTQYF
cdr3_nt: TGTGCCTGCAAGTGGGGGGGCAGCACAGATACGCAGTATTTT

v_call: TRBV7-7
clone_size: .
d_call: TRBD1
j_call: TRBJ2-5
cdr3_aa: CASSPGQGARDQETQYF
cdr3_nt: TGTGCTAGCAGCCCAGGACAGGGGGCGCGTGATCAAGAGACCCAGTACTTC

v_call: TRBV5-1
clone_size: .
d_call: .
j_call: TRBJ2-3
cdr3_aa: CASTSQRASTDTQYF
cdr3_nt: TGCGCCAGCACCTCACAGCGGGCCAGCACAGATACGCAGTATTTT

v_call: TRBV6-1
clone_size: .
d_call: TRBD1
j_call: TRBJ1-2
cdr3_aa: CASSLARGQGYTF
cdr3_nt: TGTGCCAGCAGCTTGGCCAGGGGGCAAGGCTACACCTTC

v_call: TRBV4-3
clone_size: .
d_call: .
j_call: TRBJ2-1
cdr3_aa: CASSQDPGRYNEQFF
cdr3_nt: TGCGCCAGCAGCCAAGATCCTGGCAGATACAATGAGCAGTTCTTC

v_call: TRBV5-1
clone_size: once
d_call: .
j_call: TRBJ2-7
cdr3_aa: CASNPGSTYEQYF
cdr3_nt: TGCGCCAGCAATCCGGGTTCGACCTACGAGCAGTACTTC

v_call: TRBV6-5
clone_size: .
d_call: TRBD1
j_call: TRBJ1-1
cdr3_aa: CASRVTGTDGTEAFF
cdr3_nt: TGTGCCAGCAGGGTAACCGGGACAGATGGCACTGAAGCTTTCTTT

v_call: TRBV6-5
clone_size: .
d_call: TRBD1
j_call: TRBJ2-7
cdr3_aa: CASTLGQGTYEQYF
cdr3_nt: TGTGCCAGCACCCTAGGACAGGGGACCTACGAGCAGTACTTC